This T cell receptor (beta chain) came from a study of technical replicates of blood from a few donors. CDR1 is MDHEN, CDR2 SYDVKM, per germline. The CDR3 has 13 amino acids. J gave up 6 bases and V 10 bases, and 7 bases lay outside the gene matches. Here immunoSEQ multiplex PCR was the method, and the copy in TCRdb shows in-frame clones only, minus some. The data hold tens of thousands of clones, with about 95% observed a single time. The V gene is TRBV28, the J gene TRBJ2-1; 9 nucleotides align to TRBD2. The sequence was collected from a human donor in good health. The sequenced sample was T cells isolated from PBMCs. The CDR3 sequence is CATEREVGNEQFF. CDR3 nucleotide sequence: TGTGCCACGGAGCGGGAGGTAGGCAATGAGCAGTTCTTC.